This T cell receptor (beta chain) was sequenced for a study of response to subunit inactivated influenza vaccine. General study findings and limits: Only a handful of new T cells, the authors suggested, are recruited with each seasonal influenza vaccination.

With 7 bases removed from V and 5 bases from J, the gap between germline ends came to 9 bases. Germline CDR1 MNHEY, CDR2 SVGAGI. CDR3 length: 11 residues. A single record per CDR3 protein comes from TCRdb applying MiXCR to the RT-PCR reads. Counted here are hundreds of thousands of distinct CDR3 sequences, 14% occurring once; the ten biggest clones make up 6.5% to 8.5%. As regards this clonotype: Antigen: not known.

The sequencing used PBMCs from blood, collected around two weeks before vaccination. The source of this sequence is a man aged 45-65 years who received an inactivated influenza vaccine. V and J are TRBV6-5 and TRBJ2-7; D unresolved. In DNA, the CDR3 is TGTGCCAGCACCCTTGGGAACGAGCAGTACTTC. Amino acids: CASTLGNEQYF.